Following are 24 T cell receptor beta chains from one sample sequenced in a study of sequential checkpoint blockade in melanoma (dated by TCRdb to the late 2010s). The treatment or condition label on this specimen signifies: randomized to nivolumab then ipilimumab (arm A) or the reverse (arm B). The library was obtained by the immunoSEQ multiplex PCR assay. TCRdb provides this immuneACCESS table in a form limited to in-frame rearrangements. Some clones are lacking; in checked studies, under half of them reflect an unresolved V gene, and why the rest are absent is not known. For this sample there are roughly 13,000 clones; approximately 48% appear just once. Roughly 16% of the sample lies in the top ten. Material: CD8+ T cells sorted from blood (inferred from file names), obtained from a patient given nivolumab and ipilimumab in sequence. These receptors originate from a human donor with melanoma.

The chain couples TRBV7-6 to TRBJ2-2; 11 nucleotides match TRBD2. J lost 7 bases, V lost 6 bases, and 16 bases had no gene match. CDR3 length: 18 amino acids. Germline CDR1 is SGHVS and CDR2 is FNYEAQ. Here the CDR3 reads CASSSLAGGIPRDGELFF. Here the CDR3 DNA reads TGTGCCAGCAGTTCCCTAGCGGGGGGTATTCCCCGGGACGGGGAGCTGTTTTTT.

The CDR3 loop is CASSYPGLANNEQFF. The CDR3 bases are TGTGCCAGCAGTTACCCCGGACTAGCGAACAATGAGCAGTTCTTC. V is TRBV6-5 and J is TRBJ2-1; 9 nucleotides match TRBD2. The CDR3 loop spans 15 amino acids. Germline V gene data show CDR1 as MNHEY and CDR2 as SVGAGI. With 2 bases clipped from V and 5 bases from J, the junction kept 4 bases outside the gene matches.

This clone qualifies as medium-sized. The chain combines TRBV28 with TRBJ2-7; a weak D match, TRBD1 (8 bases). Germline V lookup: CDR1 MDHEN, CDR2 SYDVKM. V lost 7 bases and J lost 3, with 19 bases in between. This CDR3 region has 15 residues. CDR3 amino acids: CASTFNTGGGYEQYF. In DNA, the CDR3 is TGTGCCAGCACCTTTAATACAGGGGGGGGCTACGAGCAGTACTTC.

The chain couples TRBV11-2 to TRBJ2-7; the D gene is possibly TRBD2 (6 bases). Trimming took 5 bases from V and 3 from J, leaving 20 bases between them. This CDR3 spans 16 amino acids. Germline CDR1 and CDR2: SGHAT and FQNNGV. CDR3 coding DNA: TGTGCCAGCAGCGCCGCAGGTTGGGGAGGAGGCTACGAGCAGTACTTC. Translated: CASSAAGWGGGYEQYF.

The chain uses TRBV27 and TRBJ2-2, with D maybe TRBD2 (6 bases). With 6 bases removed from V and 5 bases from J, the gap between germline ends came to 25 bases. The CDR3 consists of 18 residues. CDR1 is MNHEY and CDR2 is SMNVEV in the germline V gene (reference sequence). DNA for the CDR3: TGTGCCAGCAGCCAGAAGCCCCTCCGGAGGGGCCTGACCGGGGAGCTGTTTTTT. Its translation is CASSQKPLRRGLTGELFF.

The chain recombines TRBV4-1 with TRBJ2-5; D might be TRBD1 (5 bases). The V and J ends lost 3 bases and 9 bases respectively, with 14 bases between them. The germline gives CDR1 MGHRA, CDR2 YSYEKL. The CDR3 is made up of 13 amino acids. The CDR3 spells CASSQGPGWSQYF. Here the CDR3 DNA reads TGCGCCAGCAGCCAGGGGCCAGGTTGGTCCCAGTACTTC.

Relative to its sample, this clone is medium-sized. The rearrangement joins TRBV14 to TRBJ2-1; 7 bases are a match to TRBD2. V shed 4 bases, J shed 5 bases, and the junction held 11 bases outside the gene matches. CDR3 size: 16 residues. Germline V lookup: CDR1 SGHDN, CDR2 FVKESK. The CDR3 DNA follows: TGTGCCAGCAGCCTAGTTATGGCAGCGGGAAACAATGAGCAGTTCTTC. Protein product: CASSLVMAAGNNEQFF.

The chain joins TRBV14 to TRBJ2-1, with a possible D match to TRBD2 (6 bases). Germline CDR1 and CDR2: SGHDN and FVKESK. V dropped 8 bases and J dropped 7 bases, with 12 bases sitting between them. The CDR3 runs 12 residues. The CDR3 nucleotides read TGTGCCAGCTCGGCGGGGAGGAATGAGCAGTTCTTC. It translates to CASSAGRNEQFF.

On this clone: This specimen includes other DNA sequences encoding the same CDR3. The chain carries TRBV6-1 and TRBJ2-7; 8 bases agree with TRBD2. The CDR3 extends over 14 amino acids. CDR1 MNHNS and CDR2 SASEGT come from the germline V gene. Trimming removed 3 bases from V and 4 bases from J; junction bases left unmatched: 5. CDR3 loop: CASSETSESYEQYF. The CDR3 DNA is TGTGCCAGCAGTGAGACTAGCGAATCGTACGAGCAGTACTTC.

The chain carries TRBV7-9 and TRBJ2-5; 9 nucleotides align to TRBD2. Germline V gene lookup returns CDR1 SEHNR and CDR2 FQNEAQ (reference sequence). This CDR3 has 16 amino acids. V was clipped by 5 bases and J by 0 bases; unmatched bases: 7. The CDR3: CASSPPSGIYQETQYF. CDR3 nucleotides: TGTGCCAGCAGCCCCCCTAGCGGGATCTACCAAGAGACCCAGTACTTC. The complete variable domain, with remaining parts taken from reference TRBV7-9 and TRBJ2-5, reads DTGVSQNPRHKITKRGQNVTFRCDPISEHNRLYWYRQTLGQGPEFLTYFQNEAQLEKSRLLSDRFSAERPKGSFSTLEIQRTEQGDSAMYLCASSPPSGIYQETQYFGPGTRLLVL.

The V call is TRBV28, the J call TRBJ2-1, with 7 bases identical to TRBD1. The V and J ends lost 3 bases and 2 bases, in that order; junction bases with no gene match: 4. CDR3 length: 15 residues. The germline CDR1 and CDR2 sequences are MDHEN and SYDVKM. This chain's CDR3 is CASSFGTDPYNEQFF. DNA for the CDR3: TGTGCCAGCAGTTTCGGGACAGATCCCTACAATGAGCAGTTCTTC.

This chain connects TRBV29-1 to TRBJ2-1; D is unclear. The germline V and J ends were trimmed by 3 bases and 7 bases, with 10 bases remaining between them. The CDR3 extends over 12 amino acids. CDR1 SQVTM and CDR2 ANQGSEA come from the germline V gene. In nucleotides, the CDR3 is TGCAGCGTTGACTACATAGCTAATGAGCAGTTCTTC. It encodes CSVDYIANEQFF.

The chain links TRBV11-2 to TRBJ2-3; 7 bases agree with TRBD1. The CDR3 is made up of 17 amino acids. J gave up 0 bases and V 2 bases, and 8 bases lay outside the gene matches. Germline V CDR1 and CDR2: SGHAT, FQNNGV. The CDR3 protein is CASSLHGQVSSTDTQYF. CDR3 coding DNA: TGTGCCAGCAGCTTACACGGACAGGTCTCAAGCACAGATACGCAGTATTTT. The whole variable domain, remainder taken from reference TRBV11-2 and TRBJ2-3, is EAGVAQSPRYKIIEKRQSVAFWCNPISGHATLYWYQQILGQGPKLLIQFQNNGVVDDSQLPKDRFSAERLKGVDSTLKIQPAKLEDSAVYLCASSLHGQVSSTDTQYFGPGTRLTVL.

V and J are TRBV6-6 and TRBJ1-1, with TRBD1 identical over 7 bases. The ends lost 5 bases at V and 7 bases at J; junction bases unmatched: 10. Per the germline V gene, CDR1 is MNHNY and CDR2 is SVGAGI (reference sequence). This CDR3 has 14 residues. CDR3 sequence: CASSQQGTRDEAFF. As DNA, the CDR3 is TGTGCCAGCAGTCAACAGGGGACGAGGGATGAAGCTTTCTTT.

The CDR3 nucleotides read TGTGCCTGGAGTGTATATTCGGGGGGCGTTGGGACAGATACGCAGTATTTT. It translates to CAWSVYSGGVGTDTQYF. This chain joins TRBV30 and TRBJ2-3; the D gene is possibly TRBD2 (7 bases). CDR3 size: 17 residues. CDR1 GTSNPN and CDR2 SVGIG come from the germline V gene (reference sequence). V was trimmed by 0 bases and J by 3 bases, leaving 19 bases between them.

This clone has more than one count but fewer than ten. One junction end does not reproduce the germline sequence, and a read error may be involved. This chain joins TRBV13 and TRBJ1-6; no definite D call. There are 15 residues in the CDR3. The germline CDR1 and CDR2 sequences are PRHDT and FYEKMQ (reference sequence). This CDR3 is CASRPRGAANSPLHF. The CDR3 coding sequence is TGTGCCAGCAGACCCCGGGGAGCAGCCAATTCCCCCCTCCACTTT.

The chain employs TRBV30 and TRBJ2-7, with 7 positions matching TRBD1. V dropped 4 bases and J dropped 2; count of bases not matched to a gene: 5. Germline V gives CDR1 GTSNPN, CDR2 SVGIG (reference sequence). This CDR3 region has 13 residues. CDR3 in amino acids: CAWNRGIPYEQYF. The CDR3, as DNA: TGTGCCTGGAACAGGGGTATCCCCTACGAGCAGTACTTC.

This clone is medium-sized (0.01 to 0.1%) within its sample. The chain joins TRBV18 to TRBJ2-2; 9 bases map to TRBD2. The V gene end was trimmed by 0 bases and the J gene end by 2 bases; junction bases not matched to a gene: 7. The CDR3 extends over 18 amino acids. Germline lookup yields CDR1 KGHSH and CDR2 LQKENI. The chain's CDR3 is CASSPPNLAGINTGELFF. DNA of the CDR3: TGTGCCAGCTCACCACCGAATCTAGCGGGGATTAACACCGGGGAGCTGTTTTTT.

In this sample, this clone turned up a few times. The J gene is TRBJ1-2, the V gene TRBV7-9, with no clear D. Deletions cut 5 bases from V and 4 bases from J, with 23 bases between. CDR3 length: 17 residues. Germline CDR1 reads SEHNR; CDR2 reads FQNEAQ (reference sequence). CDR3 sequence reads: CASSPYGEGAMSYGYTF. CDR3 nucleotide sequence: TGTGCCAGCAGCCCCTACGGGGAAGGAGCGATGAGCTATGGCTACACCTTC.

This chain uses TRBV11-2 with TRBJ2-2; D may be TRBD1 (6 bases). Per the germline V gene, CDR1 is SGHAT and CDR2 is FQNNGV. The CDR3 runs 14 residues. The V end was cut by 5 bases, the J end by 6 bases, with 13 bases between. The CDR3 sequence: CASSLLTGSGELFF. For the CDR3, the DNA is TGTGCCAGCAGCCTCCTAACAGGGTCCGGGGAGCTGTTTTTT.

This clone was seen a single time. CDR3 region: CASSLRLPGQGGGYTF. DNA for the CDR3: TGTGCCAGCAGCTTACGTCTTCCGGGACAGGGAGGGGGCTACACCTTC. The chain couples TRBV7-2 to TRBJ1-2; TRBD1 matches at 9 bases. This CDR3 spans 16 amino acids. After removal of 2 bases from V and 8 bases from J, the junction contained 12 bases not matched to a gene. Germline loops: CDR1 SGHTA, CDR2 FQGNSA.

The chain recombines TRBV30 with TRBJ2-3; 7 bases line up with TRBD1. J was trimmed by 4 bases and V by 2 bases; bases with no gene match: 6. Germline-derived CDR1 and CDR2 are GTSNPN and SVGIG (reference sequence). There are 14 residues in the CDR3. CDR3 loop: CAWSWGTAADTQYF. CDR3 coding DNA: TGTGCCTGGAGTTGGGGGACAGCGGCAGATACGCAGTATTTT.

This clone was recorded a few times. The chain uses TRBV5-6 and TRBJ1-2; 8 bases align to TRBD1. This CDR3 region has 13 residues. Unmatched junction bases numbered 7, after V lost 8 bases and J lost 4 bases. The germline gives CDR1 SGHDT, CDR2 YYEEEE. CDR3 region: CASRQGMGYGYTF. CDR3 coding DNA: TGTGCCAGTAGACAGGGGATGGGCTATGGCTACACCTTC.

This rearrangement joins TRBV5-5 to TRBJ2-7; 9 bases align to TRBD1. The germline gives CDR1 SGHKS, CDR2 YYEKEE (reference sequence). This CDR3 spans 15 amino acids. V lost 0 bases, J lost 4 bases, and 5 bases stayed unmatched. CDR3 sequence: CASSLAPDRGYEQYF. Written as DNA, the CDR3 is TGTGCCAGCAGCTTGGCTCCGGACAGGGGTTACGAGCAGTACTTC.